One sample yielded the 21 T cell receptor beta chains listed below, sequenced in a study of cytomegalovirus exposure and HLA in healthy donors. Use of 60 Vbeta and 13 Jbeta primers characterized the PCR. Profiling relied on immunoSEQ multiplex PCR, and the TCRdb table lists in-frame clones only, not all of them. The sample shows about 140,000 clones, about four fifths of them seen only once. Sequencing used PBMCs. The source is a woman aged 40 to 49 in good health and CMV-seronegative.

V gene TRBV7-2 combines with J gene TRBJ1-2, with TRBD1 matching over 8 bases. Germline assignment: CDR1 SGHTA and CDR2 FQGNSA. J gave up 6 bases and V 5 bases, and 14 bases lay outside the gene matches. The CDR3 is 16 residues long. The CDR3 nucleotides are TGTGCCAGCAGCCCCAGGGGGCGTGAAGGAATAGATGGCTACACCTTC. It specifies CASSPRGREGIDGYTF. Together with reference TRBV7-2 and TRBJ1-2, the CDR3 gives the full variable domain: GAGVSQSPSNKVTEKGKDVELRCDPISGHTALYWYRQSLGQGLEFLIYFQGNSAPDKSGLPSDRFSAERTGGSVSTLTIQRTQQEDSAVYLCASSPRGREGIDGYTFGSGTRLTVV.

The genes are TRBV9 and TRBJ1-6; TRBD1 matches at 7 bases. J lost 5 bases, V lost 2 bases, and 7 bases had no gene match. Germline CDR1 is SGDLS and CDR2 is YYNGEE. This CDR3 has 16 amino acids. This chain's CDR3 is CASSVAQDRDNSPLHF. Here the CDR3 DNA reads TGTGCCAGCAGCGTCGCCCAAGACAGGGATAATTCACCCCTCCACTTT.

The rearrangement links TRBV27 to TRBJ2-7, with 11 positions matching TRBD1. J was trimmed by 3 bases and V by 5 bases; bases with no gene match: 6. Germline-derived CDR1 and CDR2 are MNHEY and SMNVEV (reference sequence). The CDR3 totals 15 residues. The CDR3 coding sequence is TGTGCCAGCAGTCCCGGACAGGGGGCTTACTACGAGCAGTACTTC. As protein: CASSPGQGAYYEQYF.

V usage is TRBV6-5 and J usage is TRBJ1-1; unclear D gene. V was clipped by 4 bases and J by 3 bases, with 15 bases between them. Germline V lookup: CDR1 MNHEY, CDR2 SVGAGI. CDR3 length: 15 residues. The CDR3, as DNA: TGTGCCAGCAGTTTACTCACTGCCGGGGACACTGAAGCTTTCTTT. This gives the protein CASSLLTAGDTEAFF.

The V and J genes are TRBV28 and TRBJ1-4; the D gene is possibly TRBD1 (6 bases). The CDR3 consists of 14 residues. V lost 7 bases and J 7 bases, leaving 16 bases between the germline ends. CDR1 and CDR2 (germline): MDHEN, SYDVKM. Here the CDR3 reads CASIRAGAVEKLFF. In DNA form, the CDR3 reads TGTGCCAGCATTAGGGCGGGGGCGGTTGAAAAACTGTTTTTT.

The chain carries TRBV18 and TRBJ2-7; the D gene is possibly TRBD1 (5 bases). Germline CDR1 KGHSH, CDR2 LQKENI. The length of the CDR3 is 15 residues. V was trimmed by 0 bases and J by 0 bases, leaving 9 bases between them. CDR3 loop: CASSPPGVGSYEQYF. The CDR3, as DNA: TGTGCCAGCTCACCACCAGGGGTGGGCTCCTACGAGCAGTACTTC. Full variable domain (outside the CDR3, taken from reference TRBV18 and TRBJ2-7): NAGVMQNPRHLVRRRGQEARLRCSPMKGHSHVYWYRQLPEEGLKFMVYLQKENIIDESGMPKERFSAEFPKEGPSILRIQQVVRGDSAAYFCASSPPGVGSYEQYFGPGTRLTVT.

The rearrangement links TRBV5-6 to TRBJ2-7; 7 bases match TRBD1. The CDR3 contains 15 residues. V was clipped by 0 bases and J by 2 bases; unmatched bases: 5. Germline CDR1 is SGHDT and CDR2 is YYEEEE. CDR3 in DNA: TGTGCCAGCAGCTTGGTCGGCAGGGGGACCTACGAGCAGTACTTC. Protein product: CASSLVGRGTYEQYF.

The chain carries TRBV4-3 and TRBJ2-6, with 9 bases that match TRBD1. The CDR3 spans 19 residues. The V and J ends lost 0 bases and 2 bases, in that order; junction bases with no gene match: 8. The germline gives CDR1 LGHNA, CDR2 YSLEER. CDR3 region: CASSQEGGTGRPGANVLTF. The CDR3 nucleotides read TGCGCCAGCAGCCAAGAGGGGGGGACAGGGAGGCCTGGGGCCAACGTCCTGACTTTC.

J is TRBJ2-7 and V is TRBV6-6; a weak D match, TRBD1 (6 bases). CDR3 size: 14 residues. CDR1 is MNHNY and CDR2 is SVGAGI in the germline V gene (reference sequence). V was cut by 4 bases and J by 3 bases, with 13 bases left in between. The chain's CDR3 is CASSSPDRDYEQYF. The CDR3 DNA reads TGTGCCAGCAGTTCCCCGGACAGAGACTACGAGCAGTACTTC.

The chain combines TRBV2 with TRBJ1-3; TRBD1 agrees at 7 bases. Germline CDR1 is SNHLY and CDR2 is FYNNEI. The V gene end was trimmed by 6 bases and the J gene end by 2 bases; junction bases not matched to a gene: 7. The CDR3 length is 15 residues. CDR3 region: CASRFSDRAGNTIYF. The CDR3 DNA reads as TGTGCCAGCAGATTTTCCGACAGGGCTGGAAACACCATATATTTT. The full variable domain, with the rest looked up from reference TRBV2 and TRBJ1-3, is EPEVTQTPSHQVTQMGQEVILRCVPISNHLYFYWYRQILGQKVEFLVSFYNNEISEKSEIFDDQFSVERPDGSNFTLKIRSTKLEDSAMYFCASRFSDRAGNTIYFGEGSWLTVV.

This chain joins TRBV19 and TRBJ1-2; D is unresolved. The CDR3 is 15 amino acids. CDR1 is LNHDA, CDR2 SQIVND, per germline (reference sequence). Between the trimmed V and J ends, which lost 8 bases and 0 bases, there was a span of 16 bases. The CDR3 DNA follows: TGTGCCAGTGAGCCGCGGGCCATAGCTAACTATGGCTACACCTTC. Encoded protein: CASEPRAIANYGYTF.

V and J are TRBV2 and TRBJ1-2; 9 positions match TRBD1. The V gene end was trimmed by 7 bases and the J gene end by 2 bases; junction bases not matched to a gene: 5. The germline V gene encodes CDR1 SNHLY and CDR2 FYNNEI. The CDR3 consists of 14 residues. The DNA for the CDR3 is TGTGCCAGCACCGGACAGGGGAGCAACTATGGCTACACCTTC. Translated: CASTGQGSNYGYTF.

The rearrangement uses TRBV19 and TRBJ2-7; D unclear. CDR3 length: 13 residues. CDR1 LNHDA and CDR2 SQIVND come from the germline V gene (reference sequence). Trimming shortened V by 3 bases and J by 7 bases, and 13 bases separated the two germline ends. CDR3 sequence: CASSITDQREQYF. CDR3 DNA sequence: TGTGCCAGTAGTATCACAGACCAACGGGAGCAGTACTTC. Supplemented by reference TRBV19 and TRBJ2-7, the full variable domain reads DGGITQSPKYLFRKEGQNVTLSCEQNLNHDAMYWYRQDPGQGLRLIYYSQIVNDFQKGDIAEGYSVSREKKESFPLTVTSAQKNPTAFYLCASSITDQREQYFGPGTRLTVT.

CDR3 sequence reads: CASSVYGAREKLFF. In nucleotides, the CDR3 is TGTGCCAGCAGTGTCTATGGGGCACGCGAAAAACTGTTTTTT. The chain joins TRBV6-1 to TRBJ1-4, with a tentative D call TRBD1 (5 bases). Germline CDR1 MNHNS, CDR2 SASEGT. This CDR3 has 14 amino acids. V gave up 4 bases and J gave up 8 bases, with 14 bases separating them.

This clone was seen more than once but under ten times. This rearrangement joins TRBV4-3 to TRBJ1-1; D may be TRBD1 (5 bases). The CDR3 totals 17 residues. With 1 base removed from V and 4 bases from J, the gap between germline ends came to 19 bases. From germline, CDR1 is LGHNA and CDR2 YSLEER. Here the CDR3 reads CASSQGSDIRRSTEAFF. CDR3 DNA sequence: TGCGCCAGCAGCCAAGGGTCGGACATAAGAAGGAGCACTGAAGCTTTCTTT.

The chain joins TRBV19 to TRBJ1-5, with D possibly matching TRBD1 (6 bases). Germline V gene data show CDR1 as LNHDA and CDR2 as SQIVND (reference sequence). The length of the CDR3 is 15 residues. V was trimmed by 6 bases and J by 0 bases, leaving 12 bases between them. CDR3 in DNA: TGTGCCAGTAGGGAAACAGGGACTAGCAATCAGCCCCAGCATTTT. It encodes CASRETGTSNQPQHF.

This clone was seen once. V and J are TRBV27 and TRBJ2-1, with 8 bases aligning to TRBD2. Trimming at V came to 6 bases and at J to 2 bases, leaving 6 bases not matched to a gene. Germline values: CDR1 MNHEY, CDR2 SMNVEV (reference sequence). This CDR3 comprises 15 residues. CDR3 in amino acids: CASRGLGGAYNEQFF. In DNA, the CDR3 is TGTGCCAGCAGGGGCCTCGGGGGGGCCTACAATGAGCAGTTCTTC.

V and J are TRBV4-2 and TRBJ2-7; maybe TRBD1 (6 bases). This CDR3 contains 14 residues. V shed 1 base and J shed 7 bases, with 14 bases lying between them. Looked up from germline, CDR1 is LGHNA and CDR2 is YNFKEQ. CDR3 DNA: TGTGCCAGCAGCCAAGGGACACAGGGTGGGGAGCAGTACTTC. It codes for CASSQGTQGGEQYF.

The V gene is TRBV28, the J gene TRBJ2-7, with 7 nucleotides matching TRBD2. Germline-derived CDR1 and CDR2 are MDHEN and SYDVKM. The CDR3 contains 15 residues. J gave up 1 base and V 1 base, and 4 bases lay outside the gene matches. The CDR3 sequence is CASSLFGGGSYEQYF. The CDR3, as DNA: TGTGCCAGCAGTTTATTCGGCGGGGGATCCTACGAGCAGTACTTC.

The chain couples TRBV4-2 to TRBJ1-2; D remains ambiguous. The V gene's germline CDR1 is LGHNA and CDR2 YNFKEQ. The V end was cut by 1 base, the J end by 0 bases, with 18 bases between. The CDR3 covers 18 residues. The CDR3 reads CASSQGTSRLNSNYGYTF. The CDR3 nucleotides read TGTGCCAGCAGCCAAGGGACGTCAAGACTAAATTCTAACTATGGCTACACCTTC.

The chain combines TRBV7-6 with TRBJ1-5; D gene uncertain. The germline V gene encodes CDR1 SGHVS and CDR2 FNYEAQ. V dropped 5 bases and J dropped 0 bases, with 14 bases sitting between them. The CDR3 length is 16 residues. CDR3 in DNA: TGTGCCAGCAGCCTGTGGGCAGCAGATAGCAATCAGCCCCAGCATTTT. Amino acid sequence: CASSLWAADSNQPQHF.